This T cell receptor (beta chain) was found in a study of shared clonotypes between healthy human individuals. Study findings and constraints: The sole specimen, blood, was sampled, and tissue repertoires likely differ. Naive subsets, compared against memory subsets, generally had larger estimated richness values.

A note on this clone: Its specificity is not known.

This CDR3 spans 18 amino acids. V trimming: 4 bases; J trimming: 0 bases; junction bases outside the gene matches: 7. Germline-derived CDR1 and CDR2 are KGHSH and LQKENI. Only in-frame clones appear in the TCRdb table, and some are missing; sequencing was by immunoSEQ multiplex PCR. The table includes fewer than 1 million clones, 96% detected once. Naive CD8 cells lacked CD45RO and underwent positive selection for CCR7, leaving out terminally differentiated effector memory CD45RA+ cells. This clonotype originated in a man aged 25-40 years in good health. Sequenced: naive CD8+ T cells sorted from blood. The gene calls are TRBV18 and TRBJ2-2; 11 positions match TRBD2. The CDR3 region has the DNA TGTGCCAGCTCACAACCGGGACTAGCGGAAGCGAACACCGGGGAGCTGTTTTTT. It is translated as CASSQPGLAEANTGELFF.